The rows below give T cell receptor beta chains drawn from one sample of a study of cytomegalovirus exposure and HLA in healthy donors. Generated by immunoSEQ multiplex PCR, the TCRdb table keeps only in-frame clones and is missing some. The sample yields around 85,000 clones, 80% seen once. The sequenced material came from PBMCs. These receptors were obtained from a man in his fifties in good health and CMV-seropositive. Both conserved end residues are part of each CDR3. A D gene is named only where the DNA matches it firmly. Clone size, where shown, is once, few, many, or a class for clones that have expanded.

CDR3 DNA	CDR3 protein	J gene	V gene	D gene	clone size
TGTGCCAGCACCCCCCGGACTAGCGGGGGGAATGAGCAGTTCTTC	CASTPRTSGGNEQFF	TRBJ2-1	TRBV6-5	TRBD2	-
TGTGCCAGCAGCTTAGTCCCAGCCGGGGCAGATACGCAGTATTTT	CASSLVPAGADTQYF	TRBJ2-3	TRBV7-9	-	-
TGTGCTAGTGGTCAAACCGGACTTCGCTCCTACAATGAGCAGTTCTTC	CASGQTGLRSYNEQFF	TRBJ2-1	TRBV12-5	-	-
TGTGCCAGCAGGGGGGACAGACAGGCACTAGCGGGAGGGACAGATACGCAGTATTTT	CASRGDRQALAGGTDTQYF	TRBJ2-3	TRBV2	TRBD2	-
TGTGCCAGCAGCCCAGGGACAGGGGGCGCCGACTATGGCTACACCTTC	CASSPGTGGADYGYTF	TRBJ1-2	TRBV14	TRBD1	-
TGTGCCAGCAGTCTCGGGGGAGCGGTATACGAGCAGTACTTC	CASSLGGAVYEQYF	TRBJ2-7	TRBV6-5	-	-
TGTGCCTGGAGTGTAGGAGGAACTAATGAAAAACTGTTTTTT	CAWSVGGTNEKLFF	TRBJ1-4	TRBV30	-	-
TGTGCCAGTAGCCGGGACAGCCTCGGGGCTAACTATGGCTACACCTTC	CASSRDSLGANYGYTF	TRBJ1-2	TRBV19	TRBD1	-
TGTGCCAGTAACGAGGGAAACACCATATATTTT	CASNEGNTIYF	TRBJ1-3	TRBV19	-	-
TGTGCCAGCAGCCACGGACTAGCCGGTATTAGCAGCAAAAACACCGGGGAGCTGTTTTTT	CASSHGLAGISSKNTGELFF	TRBJ2-2	TRBV7-6	TRBD2	few
TGTGCCACCAGCAGAGGTGAGGCAGCAAACACTGAAGCTTTCTTT	CATSRGEAANTEAFF	TRBJ1-1	TRBV15	-	-
TGTGCCAGCAGCTTATATCCTCTAGCGGCCCTTGTCGAGCAGTACTTC	CASSLYPLAALVEQYF	TRBJ2-7	TRBV5-4	TRBD2	-
TGCAGCGTTGAAGGGACTAGCGTTGGCACAGATACGCAGTATTTT	CSVEGTSVGTDTQYF	TRBJ2-3	TRBV29-1	TRBD2	-
TGTGCCAGCAGTCGGAACGCGGGGGCGCACACTGAAGCTTTCTTT	CASSRNAGAHTEAFF	TRBJ1-1	TRBV6-5	-	-
TGTGCCAGCAGCTGGGCGGGGGGGATCACCTACAATGAGCAGTTCTTC	CASSWAGGITYNEQFF	TRBJ2-1	TRBV7-9	TRBD2	-
TGTGCCAGCAGACCAGGCGGGAGGGCCGACAAAGAGACCCAGTACTTC	CASRPGGRADKETQYF	TRBJ2-5	TRBV4-2	TRBD2	-
TGTGCCAGCAGTGACGGGACTAGCGTAGAGACCCAGTACTTC	CASSDGTSVETQYF	TRBJ2-5	TRBV6-1	TRBD2	-
TGTGCCAGCAAAAGGGAGGGGGGGGACACTGAAGCTTTCTTT	CASKREGGDTEAFF	TRBJ1-1	TRBV5-6	-	-
TGTGCCAGCACTCAGGGGGATGGCTACACCTTC	CASTQGDGYTF	TRBJ1-2	TRBV6-1	TRBD1	-
TGTGCCAGCAGCTTAGTTGGGGGCGCCCATGGCGGGAGCGATGAGCAGTTCTTC	CASSLVGGAHGGSDEQFF	TRBJ2-1	TRBV11-2	-	-
TGTGCCAGCAGCCCGCTTCCGACAGGACTCTATGGCTACACCTTC	CASSPLPTGLYGYTF	TRBJ1-2	TRBV4-2	-	-
TGCGCCAGCAGCCAAGAGCCCCGACGGAGTAGCGGGAGGTACGAGCAGTACTTC	CASSQEPRRSSGRYEQYF	TRBJ2-7	TRBV4-3	TRBD2	-
TGCGCCAGCAGTCAGCCTCGGGGGGTTGCGAACACCGGGGAGCTGTTTTTT	CASSQPRGVANTGELFF	TRBJ2-2	TRBV23-1	TRBD2	once
TGCGCCAGCAGCCAAGATGTGACAGGGGACGATCAGCCCCAGCATTTT	CASSQDVTGDDQPQHF	TRBJ1-5	TRBV4-1	TRBD1	-
TGTGCCAGCAGTCAAAGACAGGGATCGGGCTACGAGCAGTACTTC	CASSQRQGSGYEQYF	TRBJ2-7	TRBV5-6	TRBD1	-
TGCGCCAGCAGACATACTAGCGGGAGTCTCGATGAGCAGTTCTTC	CASRHTSGSLDEQFF	TRBJ2-1	TRBV5-1	TRBD2	-
TGTGCCAGCAGCGCTCTAGCGGGAGTAGTAGATACGCAGTATTTT	CASSALAGVVDTQYF	TRBJ2-3	TRBV5-5	TRBD2	-
TGTGCCAGCAGTTACGTGACAGGGGGCGACTATGGCTACACCTTC	CASSYVTGGDYGYTF	TRBJ1-2	TRBV6-6	TRBD1	-
TGTGCCAGCAGCCCCGGGACAGATACCGGGGAGCTGTTTTTT	CASSPGTDTGELFF	TRBJ2-2	TRBV7-9	TRBD1	-
TGTGCCAGCAGCTCCCGGGGGACTAGCGGCAGCAATGAGCAGTTCTTC	CASSSRGTSGSNEQFF	TRBJ2-1	TRBV11-3	TRBD2	-